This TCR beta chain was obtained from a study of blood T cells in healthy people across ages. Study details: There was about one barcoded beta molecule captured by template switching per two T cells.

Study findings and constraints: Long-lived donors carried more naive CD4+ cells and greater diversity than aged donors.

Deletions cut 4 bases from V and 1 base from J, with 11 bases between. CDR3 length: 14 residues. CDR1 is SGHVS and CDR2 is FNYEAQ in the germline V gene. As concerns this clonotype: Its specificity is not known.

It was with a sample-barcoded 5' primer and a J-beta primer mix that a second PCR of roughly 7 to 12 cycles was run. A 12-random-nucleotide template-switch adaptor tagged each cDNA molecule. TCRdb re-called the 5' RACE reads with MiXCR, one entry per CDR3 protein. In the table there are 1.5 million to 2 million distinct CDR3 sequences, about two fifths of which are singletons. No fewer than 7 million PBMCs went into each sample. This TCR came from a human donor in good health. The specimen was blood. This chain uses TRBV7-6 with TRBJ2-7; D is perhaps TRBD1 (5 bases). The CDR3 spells CASSSSGPSYEQYF. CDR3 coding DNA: TGTGCCAGCAGCTCATCAGGGCCATCCTACGAGCAGTACTTC.